This T cell receptor beta chain was captured in a study of shared clonotypes between healthy human individuals. Study-wide results and limits: Some clonotypes were shared by all four sorted-subset donors, while others were not shared. The non-shared ones had lower generation probabilities than the shared ones. The naive CD4 repertoires of several donors were compared, and roughly 5% of clonotypes were shared. Incompleteness in sorted-subset sequencing, despite large depth, was shown by rarefaction.

The repertoire was sequenced with immunoSEQ multiplex PCR; TCRdb's copy has only in-frame clones and lacks some. The repertoire holds 2 million to 2.5 million clones, with 85% to 95% as singletons. The V and J ends lost 8 bases and 2 bases, in that order; junction bases with no gene match: 12. The CDR3 is made up of 15 amino acids. The germline gives CDR1 MDHEN, CDR2 SYDVKM. Comments on this clone: Antigen unknown.

The sequenced sample was naive CD4+ T cells from PBMCs. The subset denotes: CD45RA+ positively selected. The chain carries TRBV28 and TRBJ2-7; 7 bases are a match to TRBD1. This receptor was identified in a man between 18 and 29 years old in good health. Some clones in this sample may be carry-over from other donors' samples. CDR3 protein: CASGQPGTATYEQYF. The CDR3 nucleotides read TGTGCCAGCGGCCAACCCGGGACAGCCACCTACGAGCAGTACTTC.